These T cell receptor beta chains were read from a single sample in a study of vaccination and CD4 T cells after COVID-19. Their antigen targets remain unknown. TCRdb processed the PCR reads anew with MiXCR; each CDR3 protein has one entry. In the table there are under 25,000 distinct CDR3 sequences, around 44% of which are singletons. The sample consisted of CD4+ T cells from blood, cultured in vitro, taken before SARS-CoV-2 vaccination. These receptors were collected from a human donor who had recovered from COVID-19. Each CDR3 is given with its conserved first and last residue. The D gene is left open where the match is weak. Only part of the rows carry a size: once, few, many, or a class if the clone is expanded.

>TRBD2|17|TRBV11-2|-|TRBJ2-7
CASSVLSLAGGSYEQYF
TGTGCCAGCAGCGTACTCTCGCTAGCGGGAGGTTCCTACGAGCAGTACTTC
>-|16|TRBV20-1|-|TRBJ1-3
CSARDVAGRSGNTIYF
TGCAGTGCTAGAGATGTAGCAGGGCGCTCTGGAAACACCATATATTTT
>TRBD1|16|TRBV19|-|TRBJ2-5
CACSRGTGGHQETQYF
TGTGCCTGCAGTCGAGGCACAGGGGGCCACCAAGAGACCCAGTACTTC
>-|14|TRBV6-2/TRBV6-3|-|TRBJ2-1
CASIPGPRYNEQFF
TGTGCCAGCATCCCGGGACCGAGATACAATGAGCAGTTCTTC
>-|12|TRBV7-2|few|TRBJ1-3
CASSRGGNTIYF
TGTGCCAGCAGCCGGGGCGGAAACACCATATATTTT
>TRBD1|12|TRBV6-2/TRBV6-3|-|TRBJ1-1
CASSMTGTEAFF
TGTGCCAGCAGTATGACAGGGACTGAAGCTTTCTTT
>-|16|TRBV24-1|-|TRBJ2-1
CATSDTLALVSSEQFF
TGTGCCACCAGTGATACACTAGCCCTCGTATCGAGTGAGCAGTTCTTC
>-|12|TRBV5-4|-|TRBJ2-5
CASSLPLETQYF
TGTGCCAGCAGCCTTCCCTTAGAGACCCAGTACTTC
>TRBD1|15|TRBV19|few|TRBJ2-7
CASSIEGTGDYEQYF
TGTGCCAGTAGTATAGAGGGGACAGGGGACTACGAGCAGTACTTC
>TRBD2|15|TRBV6-5|medium-sized|TRBJ2-1
CASSSGLAGYNEQFF
TGTGCCAGCAGTTCCGGACTAGCGGGGTACAATGAGCAGTTCTTC
>-|17|TRBV6-2/TRBV6-3|-|TRBJ1-5
CASTNLWRGIGYQPQHF
TGTGCCAGCACGAACCTCTGGAGGGGGATTGGGTATCAGCCCCAGCATTTT
>TRBD1|12|TRBV19|-|TRBJ2-2
CASRQGYGELFF
TGTGCCAGTAGACAGGGGTACGGGGAGCTGTTTTTT
>TRBD1|14|TRBV20-1|-|TRBJ1-2
CSASVLTGRYGYTF
TGCAGTGCTTCAGTCCTGACAGGGCGCTATGGCTACACCTTC
>TRBD1|15|TRBV27|-|TRBJ2-2
CASMTGGGGTGELFF
TGTGCCAGCATGACAGGGGGAGGAGGCACCGGGGAGCTGTTTTTT
>TRBD2|16|TRBV6-4|-|TRBJ2-2
CASSREGLANTGELFF
TGTGCCAGCAGTCGCGAGGGACTAGCGAACACCGGGGAGCTGTTTTTT
>-|16|TRBV5-4|-|TRBJ2-5
CASSSASGPSQEAQYF
TGTGCCAGCAGCTCCGCCTCCGGTCCGAGCCAAGAGGCCCAGTACTTC
>-|13|TRBV12-3/TRBV12-4|few|TRBJ2-1
CASSSTTPNEQFF
TGTGCCAGCAGTTCGACCACTCCTAATGAGCAGTTCTTC
>-|12|TRBV20-1|once|TRBJ2-3
CSARPGVDTQYF
TGCAGTGCTAGGCCCGGCGTGGATACGCAGTATTTT
>-|16|TRBV6-1|once|TRBJ2-7
CASSRLWTASSYEQYF
TGTGCCAGCAGTAGACTGTGGACAGCGAGCTCCTACGAGCAGTACTTC
>-|12|TRBV2|-|TRBJ1-2
CASSEGGSGYTF
TGTGCCAGCAGTGAGGGGGGCTCTGGCTACACCTTC
>TRBD1|14|TRBV7-2|-|TRBJ1-5
CASSPPGQNQPQHF
TGTGCCAGCAGCCCCCCGGGACAGAATCAGCCCCAGCATTTT
>-|15|TRBV4-2|-|TRBJ1-5
CASSQDSASNQPQHF
TGTGCCAGCAGCCAAGACTCAGCGAGCAATCAGCCCCAGCATTTT
>-|16|TRBV9|once|TRBJ2-3
CASSVGSSVSTDTQYF
TGTGCCAGCAGCGTAGGAAGCAGCGTAAGCACAGATACGCAGTATTTT
>-|14|TRBV7-9|-|TRBJ1-2
CASSSYGTEYGYTF
TGTGCCAGCAGCTCCTACGGGACGGAATATGGCTACACCTTC
>-|13|TRBV19|-|TRBJ1-1
CASSMTSNTEAFF
TGTGCCAGTAGTATGACAAGTAACACTGAAGCTTTCTTT
>-|12|TRBV15|few|TRBJ2-5
CATSRVLETQYF
TGTGCCACCAGCAGAGTGTTGGAGACCCAGTACTTC
>-|13|TRBV20-1|-|TRBJ1-5
CSAVADSNQPQHF
TGCAGTGCTGTAGCGGATAGCAATCAGCCCCAGCATTTT
>TRBD1|13|TRBV20-1|-|TRBJ2-5
CSAPQGVGETQYF
TGCAGTGCTCCGCAGGGGGTGGGGGAGACCCAGTACTTC
>TRBD2|16|TRBV11-3|-|TRBJ2-1
CASRHGTSGRVNEQFF
TGTGCCAGCAGACACGGGACTAGCGGGAGGGTCAATGAGCAGTTCTTC
>-|12|TRBV25-1|few|TRBJ1-2
CASSATGYGYTF
TGTGCCAGCAGTGCTACAGGGTATGGCTACACCTTC
>TRBD2|18|TRBV6-2/TRBV6-3|-|TRBJ2-3
CASRKWTSGRAERDTQYF
TGTGCCAGCAGAAAATGGACTAGCGGGAGGGCCGAGCGGGATACGCAGTATTTT
>TRBD1|16|TRBV2|-|TRBJ2-7
CASSEQEQGAYYEQYF
TGTGCCAGCAGTGAACAGGAACAGGGGGCGTACTACGAGCAGTACTTC
>-|13|TRBV12-3/TRBV12-4|-|TRBJ2-7
CASSRLFFYEQYF
TGTGCCAGCAGCAGACTGTTCTTCTACGAGCAGTACTTC
>TRBD1|14|TRBV6-1|few|TRBJ1-5
CASSRDRGNQPQHF
TGTGCCAGCAGTAGGGACAGAGGCAATCAGCCCCAGCATTTT
>TRBD1|15|TRBV11-3|-|TRBJ1-2
CASSTTGTVVSGYTF
TGTGCCAGCAGCACCACCGGGACAGTAGTTTCTGGCTACACCTTC
>TRBD1|15|TRBV18|once|TRBJ1-1
CASSPRDKEQGSTFF
TGTGCCAGCTCACCCCGGGATAAAGAACAGGGGTCGACTTTCTTT
>TRBD2|14|TRBV6-1|-|TRBJ2-3
CAGGTSGGTDTQYF
TGTGCCGGTGGGACTAGCGGGGGCACAGATACGCAGTATTTT
>TRBD1|15|TRBV19|-|TRBJ2-5
CATISRTGAQETQYF
TGTGCCACTATTTCGAGGACAGGGGCCCAAGAGACCCAGTACTTC
>TRBD1|18|TRBV7-3|-|TRBJ1-6
CASSLSGTGGRRSSPLHF
TGTGCCAGCAGCTTATCTGGGACAGGGGGCCGGAGGAGTTCACCCCTCCACTTT
>-|14|TRBV28|-|TRBJ1-2
CASTQGRATYGYTF
TGTGCCAGCACCCAAGGGCGGGCGACCTATGGCTACACCTTC
>TRBD2|19|TRBV7-2|-|TRBJ2-3
CASSEQRGRGGVRTDTQYF
TGTGCCAGCAGCGAACAGCGGGGGCGGGGGGGCGTTAGAACAGATACGCAGTATTTT
>-|13|TRBV20-1|few|TRBJ1-6
CSANGAWNSPLHF
TGCAGTGCTAATGGGGCATGGAATTCACCCCTCCACTTT
>TRBD2|15|TRBV7-9|-|TRBJ2-6
CASSLGGPGANVLTF
TGTGCCAGCAGCTTGGGAGGGCCTGGGGCCAACGTCCTGACTTTC
>TRBD1|15|TRBV7-2|few|TRBJ2-3
CASSNRDRGFDTQYF
TGTGCCAGCAGCAACCGGGACAGGGGTTTTGATACGCAGTATTTT
>-|13|TRBV11-3|-|TRBJ2-2
CASSLGGTGELFF
TGTGCCAGCAGCTTAGGCGGGACCGGGGAGCTGTTTTTT
>-|17|TRBV27|few|TRBJ1-5
CASSGSPGQGRGQPQHF
TGTGCCAGCAGCGGATCTCCCGGCCAGGGTCGAGGTCAGCCCCAGCATTTT
>TRBD1|15|TRBV19|-|TRBJ2-7
CASSPPGQGIYEQYF
TGTGCCAGTAGTCCTCCGGGACAGGGGATCTACGAGCAGTACTTC
>TRBD2|17|TRBV6-4|-|TRBJ2-2
CASSALAGATNTGELFF
TGTGCCAGCAGTGCCCTAGCGGGGGCTACGAACACCGGGGAGCTGTTTTTT
>TRBD1|15|TRBV6-1|-|TRBJ2-2
CASREQGPGTGELFF
TGTGCCAGCAGGGAACAGGGGCCGGGCACCGGGGAGCTGTTTTTT
>TRBD1|15|TRBV7-3|-|TRBJ1-3
CASSQQGRSGNTIYF
TGTGCCAGCAGCCAACAGGGGAGGTCTGGAAACACCATATATTTT
>TRBD2|16|TRBV5-1|-|TRBJ2-5
CASSPRDSSGGETQYF
TGCGCCAGCAGCCCCAGGGACTCGAGCGGGGGGGAGACCCAGTACTTC
>TRBD1|13|TRBV20-1|-|TRBJ2-7
CSARGQGPYEQYF
TGCAGTGCTAGGGGACAGGGACCCTACGAGCAGTACTTC
>-|15|TRBV5-1|-|TRBJ1-2
CASSLESISAYGYTF
TGCGCCAGCAGCTTGGAATCCATCTCAGCCTATGGCTACACCTTC
>-|14|TRBV20-1|-|TRBJ2-3
CSAGGAAVTDTQYF
TGCAGTGCGGGGGGGGCAGCCGTGACAGATACGCAGTATTTT
>TRBD2|21|TRBV7-2|few|TRBJ2-1
CASSRPRLAGGGRSSYNEQFF
TGTGCCAGCAGCCGGCCGCGACTAGCGGGGGGCGGAAGGAGCTCCTACAATGAGCAGTTCTTC